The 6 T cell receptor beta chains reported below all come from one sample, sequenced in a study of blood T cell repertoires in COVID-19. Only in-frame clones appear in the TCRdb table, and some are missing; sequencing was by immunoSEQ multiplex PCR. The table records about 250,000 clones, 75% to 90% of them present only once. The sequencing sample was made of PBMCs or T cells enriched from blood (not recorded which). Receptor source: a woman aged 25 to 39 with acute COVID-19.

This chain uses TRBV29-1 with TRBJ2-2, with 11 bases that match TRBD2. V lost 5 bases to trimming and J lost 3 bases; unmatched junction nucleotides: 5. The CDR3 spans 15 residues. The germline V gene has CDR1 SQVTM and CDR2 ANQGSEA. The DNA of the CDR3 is TGCAGCGTTAAGATACTAGCGGGAGACACCGGGGAGCTGTTTTTT. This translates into CSVKILAGDTGELFF.

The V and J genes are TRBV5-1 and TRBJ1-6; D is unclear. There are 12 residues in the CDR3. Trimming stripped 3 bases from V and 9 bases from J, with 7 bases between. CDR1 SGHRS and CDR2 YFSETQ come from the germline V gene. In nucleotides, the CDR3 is TGCGCCAGCAGCTCTCGGGGTTCACCCCTCCACTTT. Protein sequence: CASSSRGSPLHF.

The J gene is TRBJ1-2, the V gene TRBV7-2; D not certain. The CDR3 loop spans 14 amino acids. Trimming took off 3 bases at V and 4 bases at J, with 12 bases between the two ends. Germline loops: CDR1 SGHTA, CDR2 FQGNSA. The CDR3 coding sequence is TGTGCCAGCAGCTTCCTAAGTTCGGGCTATGGCTACACCTTC. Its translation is CASSFLSSGYGYTF.

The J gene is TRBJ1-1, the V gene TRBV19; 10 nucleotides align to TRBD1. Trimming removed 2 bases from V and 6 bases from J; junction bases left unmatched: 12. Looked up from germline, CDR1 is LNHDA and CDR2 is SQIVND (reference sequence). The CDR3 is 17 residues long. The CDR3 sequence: CASSIRRGTGVFPEAFF. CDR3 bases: TGTGCCAGTAGTATAAGGAGAGGGACAGGGGTTTTCCCTGAAGCTTTCTTT.

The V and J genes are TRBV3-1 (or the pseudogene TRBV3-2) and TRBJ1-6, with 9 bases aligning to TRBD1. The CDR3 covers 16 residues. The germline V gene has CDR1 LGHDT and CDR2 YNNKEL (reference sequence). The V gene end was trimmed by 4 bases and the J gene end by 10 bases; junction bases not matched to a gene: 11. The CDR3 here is CASSPSAGTGLSPLHF. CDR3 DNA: TGTGCCAGCAGCCCGTCTGCCGGGACAGGGTTGTCACCCCTCCACTTT.

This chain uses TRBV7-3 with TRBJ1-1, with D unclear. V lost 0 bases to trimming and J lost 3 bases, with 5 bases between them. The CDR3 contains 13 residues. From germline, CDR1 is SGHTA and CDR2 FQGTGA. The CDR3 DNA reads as TGTGCCAGCAGCTTAACGGTAGACACTGAAGCTTTCTTT. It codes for CASSLTVDTEAFF.